One sample yielded the 10 T cell receptor beta chains listed below, sequenced in a study of blood T cell repertoires in COVID-19. The repertoire was sequenced with immunoSEQ multiplex PCR; TCRdb's copy has only in-frame clones and lacks some. The repertoire holds hundreds of thousands of clones, with 70% to 90% as singletons. Material for sequencing was PBMCs or T cells enriched from blood (not recorded which). These receptors were obtained from a woman aged 45-65 years who had recovered from COVID-19.

This clone was counted only a few times. The gene calls are TRBV19 and TRBJ1-4, with 7 nucleotides matching TRBD1. J lost 8 bases, V lost 6 bases, and 6 bases had no gene match. This CDR3 has 13 residues. Germline V CDR1 and CDR2: LNHDA, SQIVND (reference sequence). CDR3 region: CASRQGGREKLFF. The CDR3 nucleotides are TGTGCCAGTAGACAAGGGGGCAGGGAAAAACTGTTTTTT. Looking up the rest from reference TRBV19 and TRBJ1-4 gives the full variable domain: DGGITQSPKYLFRKEGQNVTLSCEQNLNHDAMYWYRQDPGQGLRLIYYSQIVNDFQKGDIAEGYSVSREKKESFPLTVTSAQKNPTAFYLCASRQGGREKLFFGSGTQLSVL.

The chain has TRBV5-1 and TRBJ2-1; TRBD2 might be the D (6 bases). The germline V and J ends were trimmed by 1 base and 5 bases, with 16 bases remaining between them. CDR3 length: 16 amino acids. Germline V gene sequence: CDR1 SGHRS, CDR2 YFSETQ. This CDR3 reads CASSLRLAEANNEQFF. CDR3 coding DNA: TGCGCCAGCAGCTTGCGGTTAGCGGAGGCAAACAATGAGCAGTTCTTC. The entire variable domain, with the rest obtained from reference TRBV5-1 and TRBJ2-1, is as follows: KAGVTQTPRYLIKTRGQQVTLSCSPISGHRSVSWYQQTPGQGLQFLFEYFSETQRNKGNFPGRFSGRQFSNSRSEMNVSTLELGDSALYLCASSLRLAEANNEQFFGPGTRLTVL.

The chain recombines TRBV18 with TRBJ1-1; D not certain. Per germline, CDR1 KGHSH and CDR2 LQKENI. V was trimmed by 4 bases and J by 0 bases, leaving 9 bases between them. The CDR3 runs 14 residues. CDR3 sequence (DNA): TGTGCCAGCTCACAGGACTTCCTGAACACTGAAGCTTTCTTT. Amino acids: CASSQDFLNTEAFF. Based on the CDR3 plus reference TRBV18 and TRBJ1-1, the full variable domain is NAGVMQNPRHLVRRRGQEARLRCSPMKGHSHVYWYRQLPEEGLKFMVYLQKENIIDESGMPKERFSAEFPKEGPSILRIQQVVRGDSAAYFCASSQDFLNTEAFFGQGTRLTVV.

The V gene is TRBV3-1 (or the pseudogene TRBV3-2), the J gene TRBJ2-7; 7 bases align to TRBD2. CDR1 and CDR2 from the germline V gene are LGHDT and YNNKEL (reference sequence). J was trimmed by 3 bases and V by 5 bases; bases with no gene match: 4. The CDR3 has 13 residues. CDR3: CASSTGGSYEQYF. The CDR3 DNA reads as TGTGCCAGCAGCACGGGCGGGAGCTACGAGCAGTACTTC.

The chain combines TRBV14 with TRBJ1-4, with 11 bases lining up with TRBD1. The CDR3 runs to 17 residues. V shed 5 bases and J 4 bases; nucleotides not matched to a gene: 9. Germline CDR1 is SGHDN and CDR2 is FVKESK. CDR3 in DNA: TGTGCCAGCAGCTCCCGGGACAGGGGGGCCATTAATGAAAAACTGTTTTTT. This encodes CASSSRDRGAINEKLFF. Full variable domain (remainder filled in from reference TRBV14 and TRBJ1-4): EAGVTQFPSHSVIEKGQTVTLRCDPISGHDNLYWYRRVMGKEIKFLLHFVKESKQDESGMPNNRFLAERTGGTYSTLKVQPAELEDSGVYFCASSSRDRGAINEKLFFGSGTQLSVL.

This chain connects TRBV27 to TRBJ1-5, with TRBD1 matching 7 bases. Germline-derived CDR1 and CDR2 are MNHEY and SMNVEV (reference sequence). CDR3 length: 16 residues. V shed 5 bases and J 3 bases; nucleotides not matched to a gene: 10. The CDR3 coding sequence is TGTGCCAGCAGTCTGTCGAGGGACAGAGACAATCAGCCCCAGCATTTT. It is translated as CASSLSRDRDNQPQHF.

This chain connects TRBV30 to TRBJ2-7; 9 bases agree with TRBD1. CDR1 and CDR2 from the germline V gene are GTSNPN and SVGIG (reference sequence). Unmatched junction bases numbered 4, after V lost 2 bases and J lost 2 bases. The length of the CDR3 is 14 residues. DNA for the CDR3: TGTGCCTGGAGTTCGGGACAGGGCACCTACGAGCAGTACTTC. It translates to CAWSSGQGTYEQYF.

Written as DNA, the CDR3 is TGTGCCAGCGCGACAGGGGGTATTTATAGCAATCAGCCCCAGCATTTT. It encodes CASATGGIYSNQPQHF. The genes are TRBV28 and TRBJ1-5, with 9 positions matching TRBD1. Germline CDR1 and CDR2: MDHEN and SYDVKM. CDR3 length: 16 amino acids. V gave up 8 bases and J gave up 0 bases; unmatched junction bases: 8. Looking up the rest from reference TRBV28 and TRBJ1-5 gives the full variable domain: DVKVTQSSRYLVKRTGEKVFLECVQDMDHENMFWYRQDPGLGLRLIYFSYDVKMKEKGDIPEGYSVSREKKERFSLILESASTNQTSMYLCASATGGIYSNQPQHFGDGTRLSIL.

V is TRBV6-4 and J is TRBJ2-1, with a weak D call TRBD2 (6 bases). V dropped 6 bases and J dropped 8 bases, with 23 bases sitting between them. Germline CDR1 is MRHNA and CDR2 is SNTAGT. There are 16 residues in the CDR3. CDR3 sequence reads: CASRSAAAGRFDEQFF. CDR3 nucleotide sequence: TGTGCCAGCAGAAGTGCCGCGGCAGGGAGGTTCGATGAGCAGTTCTTC.

The J gene is TRBJ2-3, the V gene TRBV7-9; D may be TRBD2 (6 bases). This CDR3 spans 14 amino acids. Trimming shortened V by 2 bases and J by 8 bases, and 14 bases separated the two germline ends. The germline CDR1 and CDR2 sequences are SEHNR and FQNEAQ (reference sequence). CDR3 loop: CASSLRGRFVTQYF. CDR3 DNA sequence: TGTGCCAGCAGCTTACGAGGGAGGTTTGTTACGCAGTATTTT.